This TCR beta chain is drawn from a study of blood T cell repertoires in COVID-19. The repertoire was sequenced with immunoSEQ multiplex PCR; TCRdb's copy has only in-frame clones and lacks some. The sample carries about 4,600 clones, around nine tenths recorded once. Trimming cost V 7 bases and J 0 bases, with 12 bases left between them. Germline CDR1 and CDR2: MNHEY and SVGAGI. The CDR3 runs 15 residues. The source material was peripheral blood. The receptor was isolated from a woman of 80 years or more with acute or convalescent COVID-19. V gene TRBV6-5 combines with J gene TRBJ2-2; perhaps TRBD1 as D (6 bases). CDR3 region: CASTRQASNTGELFF. In DNA, the CDR3 is TGTGCCAGCACTCGACAGGCTTCGAACACCGGGGAGCTGTTTTTT.